The T cell receptor beta chain under discussion was sequenced for a study of T cells after yellow fever vaccination. The study's findings and limits: Once the booster was given, most primary-vaccination clones reappeared, at approximately 97% for CD4 and approximately 88% for CD8.

This clonotype was picked up a small number of times. Its antigen remains unidentified. Germline loops: CDR1 LNHDA, CDR2 SQIVND (reference sequence). The CDR3 has 13 residues. Trimming stripped 5 bases from V and 8 bases from J, with 13 bases between. The study made its TCR cDNA through 5'RACE template switching. That step introduced a universal primer site along with UMIs. TCRdb re-derived calls from the 5' RACE reads in MiXCR, one entry per CDR3 protein. The sample lists over 250,000 distinct CDR3 sequences, roughly 4.3% seen once, with 20% to 25% in the top ten. The chain carries TRBV19 and TRBJ2-1; a weak D match, TRBD2 (5 bases). This material consisted of PBMCs, taken 5 days after the yellow fever booster vaccination. This sequence was found in a man aged 18 to 30 who received the YFV17D yellow fever vaccine. CDR3: CASSPLPGYEQFF. CDR3 nucleotide sequence: TGTGCCAGTAGTCCACTTCCGGGGTATGAGCAGTTCTTC.